This T cell receptor beta chain was sequenced for a study of cytomegalovirus exposure and HLA in healthy donors. Study observations and caveats: The authors listed 164 TCR beta chains as cytomegalovirus-associated. As confirmed in vitro, a few CMV-associated chains were specific for CMV antigens. A previous analysis found most TCR beta V segments productive roughly 87% or roughly 30% of the time.

A multiplex PCR was run with 60 Vbeta primers and 13 Jbeta primers. Clones were read by immunoSEQ multiplex PCR, and TCRdb kept only the in-frame ones, dropping some. The table gives some 60,000 clones; the top ten clones make up approximately 5.3% of it. The donors, nominally healthy at sampling, likely had unrecorded immune exposures. V was clipped by 2 bases and J by 0 bases, with 4 bases between them. The V gene's germline CDR1 is MNHEY and CDR2 SVGAGI. The CDR3 has 14 residues. Worth noting for this clone: Its target is unknown.

The sequence was obtained from a man aged 25 to 40 in good health and CMV-seropositive. Sequences were obtained from PBMCs. This chain connects TRBV6-5 to TRBJ1-4; D unresolved. This chain's CDR3 is CASSYQSTNEKLFF. Here the CDR3 DNA reads TGTGCCAGCAGTTACCAATCAACTAATGAAAAACTGTTTTTT.